This entry lists 17 T cell receptor beta chains sequenced from one sample in a study of cytomegalovirus exposure and HLA in healthy donors. The PCR had 60 Vbeta and 13 Jbeta primers. Clones were sequenced by immunoSEQ multiplex PCR, and TCRdb holds only the in-frame ones, with some missing. This sample has tens of thousands of clones, with approximately 84% found just once. The sample consisted of PBMCs. The receptors here all came from a young man in good health and CMV-seronegative.

The V and J genes are TRBV5-1 and TRBJ2-5; 7 bases map to TRBD2. CDR3 size: 14 residues. Losses at the gene ends were 4 bases for V and 2 bases for J; bases not matched to a gene: 5. The germline V gene encodes CDR1 SGHRS and CDR2 YFSETQ. In nucleotides, the CDR3 is TGCGCCAGCAGCCCGAATAGCGGGCAAGAGACCCAGTACTTC. Translated: CASSPNSGQETQYF.

The chain links TRBV11-2 to TRBJ2-1, with D maybe TRBD1 (6 bases). The CDR3 is made up of 16 amino acids. V shed 4 bases and J shed 7 bases, with 20 bases lying between them. Germline CDR1 is SGHAT and CDR2 is FQNNGV. The chain's CDR3 is CASSSIRGQFGNEQFF. The CDR3 coding sequence is TGTGCCAGCAGCTCAATACGAGGACAGTTTGGAAATGAGCAGTTCTTC.

The chain combines TRBV6-5 with TRBJ2-7; TRBD1 is a possible D gene (6 bases). Trimming took off 6 bases at V and 1 base at J, with 16 bases between the two ends. This CDR3 has 15 residues. Germline V gene lookup returns CDR1 MNHEY and CDR2 SVGAGI. This CDR3 reads CASSSLNRESYEQYF. Written as DNA, the CDR3 is TGTGCCAGCAGCTCCCTAAACAGGGAATCCTACGAGCAGTACTTC.

The V and J genes are TRBV7-2 and TRBJ2-7; D unclear. Trimming pared 5 bases from V and 4 bases from J, leaving 9 bases between. The CDR3 is 12 residues long. CDR1 and CDR2 from the germline V gene are SGHTA and FQGNSA. The CDR3 spells CASSNNGYEQYF. CDR3 in DNA: TGTGCCAGCAGCAATAACGGTTACGAGCAGTACTTC.

This clone appeared a single time. The J gene is TRBJ2-7, the V gene TRBV20-1; 7 bases agree with TRBD2. The CDR3 has 11 residues. The V and J ends lost 6 bases and 7 bases, in that order; junction bases with no gene match: 6. Germline assignment: CDR1 DFQATT and CDR2 SNEGSKA (reference sequence). CDR3 sequence reads: CSAGGPDEQYF. DNA of the CDR3: TGCAGTGCGGGAGGGCCGGATGAGCAGTACTTC.

This chain joins TRBV19 and TRBJ2-1, with 13 bases that match TRBD2. The CDR3 spans 16 residues. Germline V gene lookup returns CDR1 LNHDA and CDR2 SQIVND (reference sequence). The trim removed 3 bases at V and 12 bases at J, leaving 11 bases unmatched. The CDR3 spells CASSMGGGLAGMRQFF. CDR3 DNA: TGTGCCAGTAGTATGGGAGGGGGACTAGCGGGAATGAGGCAGTTCTTC.

This chain joins TRBV6-4 and TRBJ2-2; 8 bases match TRBD1. V lost 6 bases to trimming and J lost 11 bases; unmatched junction nucleotides: 8. Germline-derived CDR1 and CDR2 are MRHNA and SNTAGT. CDR3 size: 13 residues. CDR3 loop: CASSGQGYGELFF. The DNA of the CDR3 is TGTGCCAGCAGCGGACAGGGCTATGGCGAGCTGTTTTTT.

This rearrangement joins TRBV7-2 to TRBJ1-2, with TRBD1 identical over 7 bases. V lost 5 bases and J lost 0; bases outside the gene matches: 6. The germline gives CDR1 SGHTA, CDR2 FQGNSA. The CDR3 contains 15 residues. This CDR3 is CASSLGRGANYGYTF. The DNA for the CDR3 is TGTGCCAGCAGCCTTGGCAGGGGGGCTAACTATGGCTACACCTTC. Variable domain in full (rest from reference TRBV7-2 and TRBJ1-2): GAGVSQSPSNKVTEKGKDVELRCDPISGHTALYWYRQSLGQGLEFLIYFQGNSAPDKSGLPSDRFSAERTGGSVSTLTIQRTQQEDSAVYLCASSLGRGANYGYTFGSGTRLTVV.

The rearrangement joins TRBV5-4 to TRBJ2-5; the match to TRBD1 covers 7 bases. The CDR3 has 14 amino acids. Germline V gene lookup returns CDR1 SGHNT and CDR2 YYREEE (reference sequence). With V trimmed by 3 bases and J by 1 base, 3 bases remained unmatched. As DNA, the CDR3 is TGTGCCAGCAGCTCTAGGGACAGCCAAGAGACCCAGTACTTC. Amino acid sequence: CASSSRDSQETQYF.

This clone showed up just a few times. The V and J genes are TRBV11-2 and TRBJ1-1; TRBD1 matches 8 bases. J gave up 4 bases and V 3 bases, and 7 bases lay outside the gene matches. CDR1 and CDR2 (germline): SGHAT, FQNNGV. This CDR3 contains 15 residues. DNA for the CDR3: TGTGCCAGCAGCTTCCTCCGACAGGGGAGCACTGAAGCTTTCTTT. The encoded protein is CASSFLRQGSTEAFF.

This clone occurred a few times. This CDR3 is also generated by other DNA sequences in the sample. J is TRBJ1-1 and V is TRBV5-1, with D unclear. V lost 8 bases and J lost 5, with 16 bases in between. Germline lookup yields CDR1 SGHRS and CDR2 YFSETQ. CDR3 size: 13 residues. Written as DNA, the CDR3 is TGCGCCAGTCGTCAACTCGCGGGAACTGAAGCTTTCTTT. Protein product: CASRQLAGTEAFF.

The gene calls are TRBV9 and TRBJ1-2; D unclear. The CDR3 consists of 13 residues. With 7 bases removed from V and 5 bases from J, the gap between germline ends came to 15 bases. CDR1 SGDLS and CDR2 YYNGEE come from the germline V gene. This chain's CDR3 is CASFGREQYGYTF. CDR3 nucleotide sequence: TGTGCCAGCTTCGGACGGGAACAATATGGCTACACCTTC.

This clone was observed a single time. The same CDR3 arises from other DNA sequences in this sample as well. The chain links TRBV30 to TRBJ1-1; D not certain. This CDR3 has 12 amino acids. Per germline, CDR1 GTSNPN and CDR2 SVGIG (reference sequence). Trimming removed 1 base at V and 1 base at J, with 4 bases between. The CDR3 reads CAWSGPNTEAFF. The CDR3 coding sequence is TGTGCCTGGAGTGGGCCGAACACTGAAGCTTTCTTT.

This clone was seen a handful of times. The same CDR3 can be traced to other DNA sequences in this sample. This rearrangement joins TRBV6-5 to TRBJ2-7; no clear D gene. Deletions cut 3 bases from V and 8 bases from J, with 8 bases between. From germline, CDR1 is MNHEY and CDR2 SVGAGI. CDR3 size: 11 residues. The CDR3 sequence is CASSYGEKQYF. The CDR3 coding sequence is TGTGCCAGCAGTTATGGAGAGAAGCAGTACTTC.

This clone appeared a single time. The gene calls are TRBV9 and TRBJ2-1; perhaps TRBD2 as D (6 bases). CDR1 and CDR2 from the germline V gene are SGDLS and YYNGEE. This CDR3 spans 18 amino acids. The V gene lost 5 bases and the J gene lost 0 bases, with 21 bases spanning the gap. CDR3 DNA sequence: TGTGCCAGCAGTCGAGGTGGAGGGAGCTATAGCTCCTACAATGAGCAGTTCTTC. Translating it yields CASSRGGGSYSSYNEQFF.

The V gene is TRBV30, the J gene TRBJ2-7; TRBD1 is a possible D gene (6 bases). Germline V gives CDR1 GTSNPN, CDR2 SVGIG (reference sequence). V shed 3 bases and J shed 4 bases, with 22 bases lying between them. This CDR3 region has 16 residues. Here the CDR3 reads CAWRGAARYEKYEQYF. In DNA form, the CDR3 reads TGTGCCTGGAGGGGGGCGGCTCGCTACGAAAAATACGAGCAGTACTTC.

This clone was counted once. The chain recombines TRBV14 with TRBJ1-3; D may be TRBD1 (6 bases). The CDR3 loop spans 15 amino acids. Germline V gene lookup returns CDR1 SGHDN and CDR2 FVKESK. V was cut by 2 bases and J by 1 base, with 9 bases left in between. In DNA form, the CDR3 reads TGTGCCAGCAGCCAAATACAGGGTTCTGGAAACACCATATATTTT. Amino acids: CASSQIQGSGNTIYF.